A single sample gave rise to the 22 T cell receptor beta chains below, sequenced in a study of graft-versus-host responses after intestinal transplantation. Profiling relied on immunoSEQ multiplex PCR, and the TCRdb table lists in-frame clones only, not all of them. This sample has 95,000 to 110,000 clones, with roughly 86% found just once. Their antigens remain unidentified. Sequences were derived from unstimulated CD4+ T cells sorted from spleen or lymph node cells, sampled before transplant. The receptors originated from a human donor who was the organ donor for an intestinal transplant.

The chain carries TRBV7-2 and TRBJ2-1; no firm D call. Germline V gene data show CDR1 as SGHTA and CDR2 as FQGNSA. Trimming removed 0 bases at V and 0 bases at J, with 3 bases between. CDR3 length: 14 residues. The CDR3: CASSLASSYNEQFF. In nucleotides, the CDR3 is TGTGCCAGCAGCTTAGCGAGCTCCTACAATGAGCAGTTCTTC.

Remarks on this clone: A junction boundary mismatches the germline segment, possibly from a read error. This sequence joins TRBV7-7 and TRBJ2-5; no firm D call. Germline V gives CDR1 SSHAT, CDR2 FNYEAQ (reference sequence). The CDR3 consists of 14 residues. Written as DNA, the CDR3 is TGTGCTAGCAGCTCCTCCCAGGCCCAAGAGACCCAGTACTTC. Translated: CASSSSQAQETQYF.

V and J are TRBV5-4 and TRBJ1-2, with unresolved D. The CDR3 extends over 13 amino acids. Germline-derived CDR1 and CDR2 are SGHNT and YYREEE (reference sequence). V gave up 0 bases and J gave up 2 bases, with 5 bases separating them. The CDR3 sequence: CASSLVLNYGYTF. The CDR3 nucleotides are TGTGCCAGCAGCTTGGTTCTCAACTATGGCTACACCTTC.

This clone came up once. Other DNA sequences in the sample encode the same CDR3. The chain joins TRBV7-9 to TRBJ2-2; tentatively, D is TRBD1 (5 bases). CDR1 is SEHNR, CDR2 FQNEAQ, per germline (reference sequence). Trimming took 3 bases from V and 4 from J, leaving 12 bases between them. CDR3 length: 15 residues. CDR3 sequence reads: CASSFGLGPTGELFF. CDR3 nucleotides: TGTGCCAGCAGCTTTGGGCTGGGGCCCACCGGGGAGCTGTTTTTT. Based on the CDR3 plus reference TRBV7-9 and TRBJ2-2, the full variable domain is DTGVSQNPRHKITKRGQNVTFRCDPISEHNRLYWYRQTLGQGPEFLTYFQNEAQLEKSRLLSDRFSAERPKGSFSTLEIQRTEQGDSAMYLCASSFGLGPTGELFFGEGSRLTVL.

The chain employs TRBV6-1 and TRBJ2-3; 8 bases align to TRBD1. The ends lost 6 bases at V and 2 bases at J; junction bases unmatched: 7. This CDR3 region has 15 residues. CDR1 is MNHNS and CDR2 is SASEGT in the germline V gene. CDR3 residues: CASRLGQVDTDTQYF. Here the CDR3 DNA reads TGTGCCAGCAGACTGGGACAGGTGGACACAGATACGCAGTATTTT.

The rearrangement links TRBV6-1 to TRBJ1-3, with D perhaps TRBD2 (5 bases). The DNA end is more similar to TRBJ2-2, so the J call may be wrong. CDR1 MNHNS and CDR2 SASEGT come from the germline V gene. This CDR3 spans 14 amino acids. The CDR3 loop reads CASTPGLNTGELFF. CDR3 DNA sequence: TGTGCCAGCACCCCCGGACTTAACACCGGGGAGCTGTTTTTT.

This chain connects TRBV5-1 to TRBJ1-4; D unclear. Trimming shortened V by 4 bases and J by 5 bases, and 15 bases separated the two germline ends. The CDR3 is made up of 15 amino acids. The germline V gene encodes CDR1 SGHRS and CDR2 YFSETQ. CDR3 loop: CASSPTGLQNEKLFF. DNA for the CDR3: TGCGCCAGCAGCCCTACGGGGTTACAGAATGAAAAACTGTTTTTT.

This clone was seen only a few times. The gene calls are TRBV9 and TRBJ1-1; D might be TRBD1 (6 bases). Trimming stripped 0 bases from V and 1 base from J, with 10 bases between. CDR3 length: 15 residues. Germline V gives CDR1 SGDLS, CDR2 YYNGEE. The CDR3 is CASSVDGRGNTEAFF. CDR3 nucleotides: TGTGCCAGCAGCGTAGACGGCAGGGGGAACACTGAAGCTTTCTTT.

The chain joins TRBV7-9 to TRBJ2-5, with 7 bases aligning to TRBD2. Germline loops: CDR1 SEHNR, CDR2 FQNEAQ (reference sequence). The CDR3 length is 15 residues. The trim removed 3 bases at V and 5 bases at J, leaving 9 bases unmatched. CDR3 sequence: CASSFAGAGWETQYF. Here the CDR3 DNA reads TGTGCCAGCAGCTTCGCGGGAGCGGGTTGGGAGACCCAGTACTTC.

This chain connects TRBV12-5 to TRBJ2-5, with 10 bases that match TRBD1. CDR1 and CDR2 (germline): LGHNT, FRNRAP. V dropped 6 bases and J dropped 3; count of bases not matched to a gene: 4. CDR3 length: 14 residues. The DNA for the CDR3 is TGTGCTAGTGGCCGAGGGACAGGGGAAGAGACCCAGTACTTC. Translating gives CASGRGTGEETQYF.

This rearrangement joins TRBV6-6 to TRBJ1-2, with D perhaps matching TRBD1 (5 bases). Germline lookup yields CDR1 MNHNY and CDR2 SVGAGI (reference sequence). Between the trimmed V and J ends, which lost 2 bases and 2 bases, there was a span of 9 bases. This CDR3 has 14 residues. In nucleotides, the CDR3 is TGTGCCAGCAGTTACGGCAGGGCCAACTATGGCTACACCTTC. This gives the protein CASSYGRANYGYTF.

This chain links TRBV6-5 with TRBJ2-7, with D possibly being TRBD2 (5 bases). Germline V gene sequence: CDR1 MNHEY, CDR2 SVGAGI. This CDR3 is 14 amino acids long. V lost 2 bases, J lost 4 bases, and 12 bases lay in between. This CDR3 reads CASSYRLGGYEQYF. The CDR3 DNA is TGTGCCAGCAGTTACCGATTAGGCGGGTACGAGCAGTACTTC.

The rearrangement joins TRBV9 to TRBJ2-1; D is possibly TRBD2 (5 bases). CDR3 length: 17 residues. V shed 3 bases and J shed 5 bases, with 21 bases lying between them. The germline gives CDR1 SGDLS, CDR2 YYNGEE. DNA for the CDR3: TGTGCCAGCAGCGAAGATGACTCACCAGCGGTTGACAATGAGCAGTTCTTC. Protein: CASSEDDSPAVDNEQFF.

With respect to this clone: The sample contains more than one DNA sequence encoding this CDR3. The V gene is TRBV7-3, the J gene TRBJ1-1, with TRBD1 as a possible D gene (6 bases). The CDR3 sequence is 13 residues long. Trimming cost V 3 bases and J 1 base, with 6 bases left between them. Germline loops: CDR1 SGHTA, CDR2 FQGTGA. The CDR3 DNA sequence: TGTGCCAGCAGCTTGGACAGGAACACTGAAGCTTTCTTT. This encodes CASSLDRNTEAFF.

CDR3 residues: CASSLTTGNTEAFF. In DNA form, the CDR3 reads TGTGCCAGCAGCTTGACGACAGGCAACACTGAAGCTTTCTTT. The V and J genes are TRBV11-3 and TRBJ1-1, with D possibly matching TRBD1 (6 bases). V was shortened by 3 bases and J by 2 bases, with 10 bases between the two germline ends. The CDR3 has 14 residues. Germline CDR1 SGHNT, CDR2 YENEEA.

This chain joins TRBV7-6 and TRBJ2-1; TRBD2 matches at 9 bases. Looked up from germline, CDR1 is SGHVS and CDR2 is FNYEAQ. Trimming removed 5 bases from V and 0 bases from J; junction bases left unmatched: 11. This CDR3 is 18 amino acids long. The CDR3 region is CASSLRSGRTSSYNEQFF. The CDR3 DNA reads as TGTGCCAGCAGCCTTAGGAGCGGGAGGACCAGCTCCTACAATGAGCAGTTCTTC.

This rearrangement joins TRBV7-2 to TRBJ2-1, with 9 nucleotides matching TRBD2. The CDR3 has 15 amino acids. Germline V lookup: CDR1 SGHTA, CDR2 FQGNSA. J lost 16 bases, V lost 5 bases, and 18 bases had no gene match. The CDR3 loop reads CASSPAPRSGGFQFF. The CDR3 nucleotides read TGTGCCAGCAGCCCCGCCCCCCGCAGCGGGGGGTTTCAATTCTTC.

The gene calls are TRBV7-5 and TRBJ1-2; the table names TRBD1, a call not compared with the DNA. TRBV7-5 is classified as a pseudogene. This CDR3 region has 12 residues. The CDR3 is CASSLQGNGYTF. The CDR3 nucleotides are TGTGCCAGCAGCTTACAGGGAAATGGCTACACCTTC.

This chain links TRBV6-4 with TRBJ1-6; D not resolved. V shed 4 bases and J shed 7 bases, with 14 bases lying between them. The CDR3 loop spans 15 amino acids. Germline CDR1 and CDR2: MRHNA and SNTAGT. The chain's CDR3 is CASSVSAGGNSPLHF. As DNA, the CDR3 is TGTGCCAGCAGTGTTTCCGCCGGCGGGAATTCACCCCTCCACTTT.

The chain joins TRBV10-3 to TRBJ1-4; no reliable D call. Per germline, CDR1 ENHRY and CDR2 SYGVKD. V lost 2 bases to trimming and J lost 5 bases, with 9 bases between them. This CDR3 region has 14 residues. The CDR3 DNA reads TGTGCCATCAGTGAGGGCCCTCAAAATGAAAAACTGTTTTTT. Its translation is CAISEGPQNEKLFF.

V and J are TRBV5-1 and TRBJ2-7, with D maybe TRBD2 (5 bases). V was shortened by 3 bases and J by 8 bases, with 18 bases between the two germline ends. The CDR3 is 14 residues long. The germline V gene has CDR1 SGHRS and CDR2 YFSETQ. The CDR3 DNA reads TGCGCCAGCAGCTCCCGTGGGGTTCCCGGGAAGCAGTACTTC. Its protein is CASSSRGVPGKQYF.

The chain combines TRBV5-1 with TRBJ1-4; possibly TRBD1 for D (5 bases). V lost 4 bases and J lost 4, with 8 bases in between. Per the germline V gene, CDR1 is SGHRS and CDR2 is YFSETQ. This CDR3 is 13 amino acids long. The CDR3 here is CASSRDLNEKLFF. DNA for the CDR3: TGCGCCAGCAGCAGGGACCTTAATGAAAAACTGTTTTTT.